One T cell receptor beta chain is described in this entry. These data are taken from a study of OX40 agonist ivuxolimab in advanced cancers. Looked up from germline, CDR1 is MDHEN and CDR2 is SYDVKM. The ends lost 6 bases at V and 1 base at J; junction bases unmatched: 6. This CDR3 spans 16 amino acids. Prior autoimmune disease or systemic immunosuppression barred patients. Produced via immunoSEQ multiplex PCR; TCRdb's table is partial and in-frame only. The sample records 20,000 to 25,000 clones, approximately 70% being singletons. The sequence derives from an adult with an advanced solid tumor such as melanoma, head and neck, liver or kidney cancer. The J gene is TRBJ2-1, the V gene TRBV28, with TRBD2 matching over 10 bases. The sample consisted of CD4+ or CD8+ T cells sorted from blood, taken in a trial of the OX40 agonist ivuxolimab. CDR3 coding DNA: TGTGCCAGCAGCCTAAGCGGGGGGGCGTCCTACAATGAGCAGTTCTTC. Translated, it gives CASSLSGGASYNEQFF.